This T cell receptor beta chain was captured in a study of CD8+CD57+ T cells in acquired aplastic anemia. Study-wide points: No significant patient-versus-control difference appeared in CD8+ Simpson's diversity.

On this clonotype: Its antigen is as yet unknown.

Trimming left V 5 bases short and J 0 bases short, with 4 bases between. Germline V gene data show CDR1 as DFQATT and CDR2 as SNEGSKA (reference sequence). The CDR3 is made up of 11 amino acids. For sequencing, patients were chosen who had shown expansion of CD8+CD57+ cells by flow cytometry. Patients had undergone no therapy by the time their blood was sampled. Template material for TCR beta VDJ and CDR3 profiling consisted of genomic DNA. TCRdb analysed the reads with MiXCR anew, one entry per CDR3 protein. The data hold roughly 80,000 distinct CDR3 sequences, with 55% to 75% observed a single time.

The chain joins TRBV20-1 to TRBJ2-5; no firm D call. The material sequenced was sorted CD4+, CD8+, or CD8+CD57+ T cells (not recorded which) from PBMCs. The receptor comes from a human donor with aplastic anemia. CDR3 protein: CSAANQETQYF. CDR3 DNA: TGCAGTGCTGCCAACCAAGAGACCCAGTACTTC.